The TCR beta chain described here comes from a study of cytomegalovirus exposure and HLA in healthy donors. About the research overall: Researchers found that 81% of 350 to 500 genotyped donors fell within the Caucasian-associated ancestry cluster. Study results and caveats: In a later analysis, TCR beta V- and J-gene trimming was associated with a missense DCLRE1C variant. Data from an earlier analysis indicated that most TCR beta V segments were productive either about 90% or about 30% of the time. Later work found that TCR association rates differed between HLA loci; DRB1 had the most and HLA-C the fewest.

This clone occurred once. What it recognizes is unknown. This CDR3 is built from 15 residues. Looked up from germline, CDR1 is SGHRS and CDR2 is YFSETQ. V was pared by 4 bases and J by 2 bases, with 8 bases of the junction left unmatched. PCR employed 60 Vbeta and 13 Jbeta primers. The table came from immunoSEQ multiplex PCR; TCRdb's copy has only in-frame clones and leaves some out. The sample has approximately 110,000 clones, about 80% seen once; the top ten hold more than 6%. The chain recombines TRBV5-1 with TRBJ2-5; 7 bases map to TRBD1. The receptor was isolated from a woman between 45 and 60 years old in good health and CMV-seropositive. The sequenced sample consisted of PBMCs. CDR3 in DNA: TGCGCCAGCAGCCTCTTTGGACAGGATCAAGAGACCCAGTACTTC. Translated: CASSLFGQDQETQYF.